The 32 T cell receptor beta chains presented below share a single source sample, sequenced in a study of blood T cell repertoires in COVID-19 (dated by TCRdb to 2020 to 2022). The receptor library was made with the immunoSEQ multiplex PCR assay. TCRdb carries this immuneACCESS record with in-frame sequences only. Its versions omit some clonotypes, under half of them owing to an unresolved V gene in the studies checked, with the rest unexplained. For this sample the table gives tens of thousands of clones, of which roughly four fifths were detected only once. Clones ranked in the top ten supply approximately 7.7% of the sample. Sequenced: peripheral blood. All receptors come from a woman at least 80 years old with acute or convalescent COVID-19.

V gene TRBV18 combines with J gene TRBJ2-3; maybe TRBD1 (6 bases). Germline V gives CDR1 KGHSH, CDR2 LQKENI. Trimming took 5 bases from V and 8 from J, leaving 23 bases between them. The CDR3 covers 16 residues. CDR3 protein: CASSKDRDMTPSTQYF. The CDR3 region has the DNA TGTGCCAGCTCAAAAGACCGGGACATGACACCTTCTACGCAGTATTTT.

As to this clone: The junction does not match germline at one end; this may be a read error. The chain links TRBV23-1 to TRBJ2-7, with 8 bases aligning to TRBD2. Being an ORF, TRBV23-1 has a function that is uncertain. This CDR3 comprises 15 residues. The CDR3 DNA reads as TGCGCCAGCAGTCACCCCCGGACTAGCTCCCACGAGCAGTACTTC. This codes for CASSHPRTSSHEQYF.

CDR3 DNA sequence: TGTGCCAGCAGTGGATACGGGGAAGAGACCCAGTACTTC. This codes for CASSGYGEETQYF. This chain links TRBV12-3 or TRBV12-4 with TRBJ2-5, with D tentatively TRBD2 (5 bases). V lost 5 bases to trimming and J lost 3 bases, with 10 bases between them. This CDR3 is 13 amino acids long.

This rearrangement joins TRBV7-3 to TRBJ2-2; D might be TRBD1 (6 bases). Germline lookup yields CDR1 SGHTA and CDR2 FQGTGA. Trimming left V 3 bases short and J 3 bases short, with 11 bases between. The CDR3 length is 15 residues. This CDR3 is CASSLAGADTGELFF. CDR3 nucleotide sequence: TGTGCCAGCAGCTTGGCAGGGGCGGACACCGGGGAGCTGTTTTTT. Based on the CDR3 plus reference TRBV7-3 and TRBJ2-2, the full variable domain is GAGVSQTPSNKVTEKGKYVELRCDPISGHTALYWYRQSLGQGPEFLIYFQGTGAADDSGLPNDRFFAVRPEGSVSTLKIQRTERGDSAVYLCASSLAGADTGELFFGEGSRLTVL.

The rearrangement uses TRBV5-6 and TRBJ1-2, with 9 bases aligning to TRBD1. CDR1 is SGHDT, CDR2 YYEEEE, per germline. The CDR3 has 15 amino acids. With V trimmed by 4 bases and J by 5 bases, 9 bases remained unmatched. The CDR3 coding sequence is TGTGCCAGCAGCCAACGGGACAGGGTTGGGTATGGCTACACCTTC. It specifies CASSQRDRVGYGYTF.

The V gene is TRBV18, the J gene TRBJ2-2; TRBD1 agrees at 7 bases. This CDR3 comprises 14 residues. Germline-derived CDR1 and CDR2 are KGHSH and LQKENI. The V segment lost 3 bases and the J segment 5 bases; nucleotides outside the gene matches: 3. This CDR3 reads CASSPLQGTGELFF. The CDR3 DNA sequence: TGTGCCAGCTCACCTTTACAGGGGACCGGGGAGCTGTTTTTT.

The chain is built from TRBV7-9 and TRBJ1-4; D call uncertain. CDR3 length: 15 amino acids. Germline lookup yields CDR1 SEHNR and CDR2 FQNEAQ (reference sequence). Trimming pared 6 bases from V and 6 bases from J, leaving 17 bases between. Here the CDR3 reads CASSRTGEADEKLFF. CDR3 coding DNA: TGTGCCAGCAGTCGTACCGGGGAGGCAGATGAAAAACTGTTTTTT.

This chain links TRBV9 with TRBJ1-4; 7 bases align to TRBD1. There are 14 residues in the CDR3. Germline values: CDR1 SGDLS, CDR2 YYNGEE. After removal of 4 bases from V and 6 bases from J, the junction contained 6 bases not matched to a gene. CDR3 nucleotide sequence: TGTGCCAGCAGCCCAGGGGGAAGTTATGAAAAACTGTTTTTT. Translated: CASSPGGSYEKLFF.

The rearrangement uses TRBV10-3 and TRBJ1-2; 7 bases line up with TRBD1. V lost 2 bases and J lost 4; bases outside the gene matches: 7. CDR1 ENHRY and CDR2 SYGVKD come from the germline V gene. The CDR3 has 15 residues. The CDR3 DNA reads TGTGCCATCAGTGAGAGGGCAGGGGGTGGCTATGGCTACACCTTC. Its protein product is CAISERAGGGYGYTF.

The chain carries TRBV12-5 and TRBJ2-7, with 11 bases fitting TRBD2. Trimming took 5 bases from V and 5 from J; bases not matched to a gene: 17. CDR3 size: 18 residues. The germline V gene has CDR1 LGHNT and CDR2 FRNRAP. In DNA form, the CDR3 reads TGTGCTAGTGGTACTACTCCTAGCGGGAGGCCCCCCCCCGACGAGCAGTACTTC. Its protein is CASGTTPSGRPPPDEQYF.

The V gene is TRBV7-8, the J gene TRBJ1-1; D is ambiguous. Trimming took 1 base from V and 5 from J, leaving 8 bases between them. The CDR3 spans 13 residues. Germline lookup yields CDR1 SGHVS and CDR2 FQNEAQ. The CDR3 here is CASSLERSTEAFF. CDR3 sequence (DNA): TGTGCCAGCAGCTTAGAGAGGTCGACTGAAGCTTTCTTT.

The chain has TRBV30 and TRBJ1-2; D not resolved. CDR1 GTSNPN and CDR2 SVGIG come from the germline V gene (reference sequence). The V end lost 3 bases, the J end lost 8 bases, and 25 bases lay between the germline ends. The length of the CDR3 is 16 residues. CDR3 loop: CAWSDLNLWLVGGYTF. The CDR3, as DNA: TGTGCCTGGAGCGACCTCAACCTATGGTTAGTGGGCGGCTACACCTTC.

The DNA of the CDR3 is TGTGCCAGCAGCTCCTCCTTGACAGGGAGAGGTTCACCCCTCCACTTT. Translating it yields CASSSSLTGRGSPLHF. The chain has TRBV11-2 and TRBJ1-6; TRBD1 matches at 7 bases. V was clipped by 4 bases and J by 9 bases; unmatched bases: 12. CDR1 and CDR2 (germline): SGHAT, FQNNGV. This CDR3 region has 16 residues.

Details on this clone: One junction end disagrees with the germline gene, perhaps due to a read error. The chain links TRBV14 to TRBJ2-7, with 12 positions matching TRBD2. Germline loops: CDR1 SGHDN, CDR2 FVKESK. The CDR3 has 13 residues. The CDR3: CASSQDLAGGPHF. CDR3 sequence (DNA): TGTGCCAGCAGCCAAGATCTAGCGGGAGGGCCACACTTC.

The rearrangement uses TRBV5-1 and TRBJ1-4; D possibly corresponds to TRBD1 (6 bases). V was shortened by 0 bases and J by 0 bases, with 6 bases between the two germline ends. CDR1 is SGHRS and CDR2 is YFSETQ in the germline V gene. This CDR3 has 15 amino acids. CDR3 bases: TGCGCCAGCAGCTTGGCAGGGGCAACTAATGAAAAACTGTTTTTT. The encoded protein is CASSLAGATNEKLFF.

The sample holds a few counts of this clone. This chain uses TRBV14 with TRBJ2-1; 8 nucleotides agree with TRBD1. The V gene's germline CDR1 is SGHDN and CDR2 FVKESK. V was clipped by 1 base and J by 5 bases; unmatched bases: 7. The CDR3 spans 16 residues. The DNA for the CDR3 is TGTGCCAGCAGCCAAGTTGGACAGGGAGCTCACAATGAGCAGTTCTTC. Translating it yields CASSQVGQGAHNEQFF.

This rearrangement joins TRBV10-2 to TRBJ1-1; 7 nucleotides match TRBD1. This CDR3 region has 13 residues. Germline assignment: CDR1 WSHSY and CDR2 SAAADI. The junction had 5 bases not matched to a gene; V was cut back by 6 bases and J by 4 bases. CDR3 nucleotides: TGCGCCAGCAGGGTTTCAGGGGGCACTGAAGCTTTCTTT. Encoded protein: CASRVSGGTEAFF.

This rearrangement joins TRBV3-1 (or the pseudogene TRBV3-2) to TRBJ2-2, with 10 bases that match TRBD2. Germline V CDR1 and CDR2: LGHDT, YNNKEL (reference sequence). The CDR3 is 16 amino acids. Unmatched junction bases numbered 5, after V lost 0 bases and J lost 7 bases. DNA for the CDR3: TGTGCCAGCAGCCAAGATCTAGCGGGGGTTGTCGGGGAGCTGTTTTTT. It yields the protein CASSQDLAGVVGELFF.

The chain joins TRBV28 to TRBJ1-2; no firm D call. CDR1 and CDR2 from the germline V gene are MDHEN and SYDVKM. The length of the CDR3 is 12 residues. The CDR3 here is CPLQPLNYGYTF. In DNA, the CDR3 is TGTCCCTTACAGCCTCTTAACTATGGCTACACCTTC.

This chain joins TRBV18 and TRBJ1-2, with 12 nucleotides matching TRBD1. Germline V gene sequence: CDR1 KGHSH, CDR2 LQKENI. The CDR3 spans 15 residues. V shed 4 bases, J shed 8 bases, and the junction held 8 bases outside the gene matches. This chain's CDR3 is CASSLSGTGGVGYTF. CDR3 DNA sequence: TGTGCCAGCTCACTATCCGGGACAGGGGGCGTCGGCTACACCTTC.

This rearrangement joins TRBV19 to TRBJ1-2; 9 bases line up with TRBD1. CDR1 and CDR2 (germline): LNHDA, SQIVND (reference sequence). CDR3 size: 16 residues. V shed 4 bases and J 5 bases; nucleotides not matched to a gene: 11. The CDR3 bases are TGTGCCAGTAGTAGAAACAGGGGGCGCAAAGGGTATGGCTACACCTTC. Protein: CASSRNRGRKGYGYTF. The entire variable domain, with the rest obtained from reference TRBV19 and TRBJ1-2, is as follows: DGGITQSPKYLFRKEGQNVTLSCEQNLNHDAMYWYRQDPGQGLRLIYYSQIVNDFQKGDIAEGYSVSREKKESFPLTVTSAQKNPTAFYLCASSRNRGRKGYGYTFGSGTRLTVV.

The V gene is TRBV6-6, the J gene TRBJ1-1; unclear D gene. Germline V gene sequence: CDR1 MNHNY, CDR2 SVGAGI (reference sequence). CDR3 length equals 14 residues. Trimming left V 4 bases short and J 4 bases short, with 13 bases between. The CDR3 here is CASSFPFGSTEAFF. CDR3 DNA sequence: TGTGCCAGCAGTTTCCCGTTCGGGTCCACTGAAGCTTTCTTT.

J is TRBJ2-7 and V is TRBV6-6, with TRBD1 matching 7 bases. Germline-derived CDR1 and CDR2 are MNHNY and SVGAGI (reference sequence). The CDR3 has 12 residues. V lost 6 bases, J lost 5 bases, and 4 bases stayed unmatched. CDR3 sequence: CASRTGSNEQYF. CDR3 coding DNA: TGTGCCAGCAGGACAGGGTCCAACGAGCAGTACTTC.

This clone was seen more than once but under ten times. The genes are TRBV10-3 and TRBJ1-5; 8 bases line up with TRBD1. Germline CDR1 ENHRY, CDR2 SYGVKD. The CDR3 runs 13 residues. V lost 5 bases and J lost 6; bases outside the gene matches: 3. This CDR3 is CAISRTGFQPQHF. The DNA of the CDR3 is TGTGCCATCAGTCGGACAGGGTTTCAGCCCCAGCATTTT.

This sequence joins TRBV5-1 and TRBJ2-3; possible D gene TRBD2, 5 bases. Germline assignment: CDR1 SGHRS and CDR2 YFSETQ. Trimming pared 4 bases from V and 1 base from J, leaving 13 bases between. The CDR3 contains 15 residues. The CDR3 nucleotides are TGCGCCAGCAGCCGAGCCCTCGGGGGCACAGATACGCAGTATTTT. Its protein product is CASSRALGGTDTQYF.

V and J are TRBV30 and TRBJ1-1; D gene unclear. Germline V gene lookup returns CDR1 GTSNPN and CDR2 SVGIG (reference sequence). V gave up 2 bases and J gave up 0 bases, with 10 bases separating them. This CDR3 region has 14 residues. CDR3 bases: TGTGCCTGGAGTACCGGTATCATGAACACTGAAGCTTTCTTT. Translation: CAWSTGIMNTEAFF. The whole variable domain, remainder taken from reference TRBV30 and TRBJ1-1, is SQTIHQWPATLVQPVGSPLSLECTVEGTSNPNLYWYRQAAGRGLQLLFYSVGIGQISSEVPQNLSASRPQDRQFILSSKKLLLSDSGFYLCAWSTGIMNTEAFFGQGTRLTVV.

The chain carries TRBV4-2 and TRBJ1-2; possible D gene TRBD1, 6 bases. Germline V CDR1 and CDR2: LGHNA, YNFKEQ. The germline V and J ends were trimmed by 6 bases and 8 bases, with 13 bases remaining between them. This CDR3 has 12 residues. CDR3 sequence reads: CASRQGEVGYTF. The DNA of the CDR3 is TGTGCCAGCAGACAGGGTGAAGTGGGCTACACCTTC.

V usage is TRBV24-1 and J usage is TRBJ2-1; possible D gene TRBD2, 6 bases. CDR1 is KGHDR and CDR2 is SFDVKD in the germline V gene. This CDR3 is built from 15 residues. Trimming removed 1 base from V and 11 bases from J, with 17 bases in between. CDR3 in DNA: TGTGCCACCAGTGATTTACGGGGAGGATTACAGAAGCAGTTCTTC. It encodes CATSDLRGGLQKQFF.

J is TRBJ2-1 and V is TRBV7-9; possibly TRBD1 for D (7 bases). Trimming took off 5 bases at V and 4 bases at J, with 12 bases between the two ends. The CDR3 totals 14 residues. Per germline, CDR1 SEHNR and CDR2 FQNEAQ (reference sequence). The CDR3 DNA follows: TGTGCCAGCAGCCAGGGGGGTGGGTACAATGAGCAGTTCTTC. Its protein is CASSQGGGYNEQFF.

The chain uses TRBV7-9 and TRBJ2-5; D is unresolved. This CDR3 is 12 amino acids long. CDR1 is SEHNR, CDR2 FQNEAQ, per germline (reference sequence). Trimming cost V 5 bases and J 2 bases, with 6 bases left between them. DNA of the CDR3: TGTGCCAGCAGCGGCTTTCAAGAGACCCAGTACTTC. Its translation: CASSGFQETQYF.

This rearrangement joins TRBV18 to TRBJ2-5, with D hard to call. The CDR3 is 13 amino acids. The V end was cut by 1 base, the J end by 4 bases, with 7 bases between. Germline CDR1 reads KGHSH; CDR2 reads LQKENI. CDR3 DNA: TGTGCCAGCTCACCACTCGTTCTAGAGACCCAGTACTTC. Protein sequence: CASSPLVLETQYF.

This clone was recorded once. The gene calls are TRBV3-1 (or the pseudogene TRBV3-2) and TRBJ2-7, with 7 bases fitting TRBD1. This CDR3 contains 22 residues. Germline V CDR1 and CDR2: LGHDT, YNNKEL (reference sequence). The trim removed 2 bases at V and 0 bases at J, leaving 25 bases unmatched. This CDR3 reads CASSQIGPTFYSGTANSYEQYF. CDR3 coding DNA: TGTGCCAGCAGCCAAATAGGCCCGACATTTTACTCCGGGACAGCCAACTCCTACGAGCAGTACTTC.